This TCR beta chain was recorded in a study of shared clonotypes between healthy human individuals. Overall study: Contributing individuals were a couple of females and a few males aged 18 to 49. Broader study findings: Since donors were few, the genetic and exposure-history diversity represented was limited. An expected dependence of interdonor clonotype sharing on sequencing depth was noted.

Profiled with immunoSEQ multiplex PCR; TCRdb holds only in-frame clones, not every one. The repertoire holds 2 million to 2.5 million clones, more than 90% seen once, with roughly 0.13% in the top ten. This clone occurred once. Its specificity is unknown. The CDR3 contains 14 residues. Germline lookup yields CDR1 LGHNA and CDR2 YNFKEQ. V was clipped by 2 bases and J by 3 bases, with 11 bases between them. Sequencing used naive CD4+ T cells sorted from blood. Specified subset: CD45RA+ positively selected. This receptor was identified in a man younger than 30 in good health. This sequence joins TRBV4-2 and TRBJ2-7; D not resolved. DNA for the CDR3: TGTGCCAGCAGCCAAAGGAGCATGAACTACGAGCAGTACTTC. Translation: CASSQRSMNYEQYF.